This entry lists 29 T cell receptor beta chains sequenced from one sample in a study of T cell responses to AZD1222 COVID-19 vaccine. Profiled with immunoSEQ multiplex PCR; TCRdb holds only in-frame clones, not every one. The sample holds fewer than 110,000 clones; about 90% are singletons and the top ten take approximately 15%. This specimen was peripheral blood, taken on day 0 of AZD1222 vaccination. All receptors come from an adult in good health.

Turning to this clone: The sample contains more than one DNA sequence encoding this CDR3. This chain connects TRBV5-6 to TRBJ2-1, with 7 nucleotides matching TRBD2. V shed 2 bases, J shed 3 bases, and the junction held 5 bases outside the gene matches. The CDR3 is 15 residues long. Germline CDR1 reads SGHDT; CDR2 reads YYEEEE. CDR3 in DNA: TGTGCCAGCAGCTTAAGTGGGAGGGTCTACAATGAGCAGTTCTTC. It encodes CASSLSGRVYNEQFF.

DNA of the CDR3: TGTGCCAGCAGACAGGGATTCACTGAAGCTTTCTTT. It encodes CASRQGFTEAFF. The rearrangement joins TRBV6-5 to TRBJ1-1, with D perhaps TRBD1 (6 bases). CDR1 MNHEY and CDR2 SVGAGI come from the germline V gene. The CDR3 covers 12 residues. Trimming took off 6 bases at V and 4 bases at J, with 9 bases between the two ends.

This sequence joins TRBV18 and TRBJ1-1; 9 positions match TRBD1. The germline V gene has CDR1 KGHSH and CDR2 LQKENI. The V segment lost 3 bases and the J segment 4 bases; nucleotides outside the gene matches: 6. The CDR3 is 15 amino acids. The CDR3 DNA sequence: TGTGCCAGCTCACCCAATTGGGACAGGGCCACTGAAGCTTTCTTT. This translates into CASSPNWDRATEAFF.

The chain couples TRBV3-1 (or the pseudogene TRBV3-2) to TRBJ2-5, with 10 bases lining up with TRBD1. The CDR3 loop spans 15 amino acids. CDR1 is LGHDT and CDR2 is YNNKEL in the germline V gene (reference sequence). The junction had 4 bases not matched to a gene; V was cut back by 1 base and J by 5 bases. CDR3: CASSQGSTGGETQYF. In DNA form, the CDR3 reads TGTGCCAGCAGCCAAGGATCGACAGGGGGCGAGACCCAGTACTTC.

The J gene is TRBJ2-7, the V gene TRBV28; no clear D gene. The ends were cut back, 8 bases at V and 1 base at J, with 6 bases in the middle. The germline V gene encodes CDR1 MDHEN and CDR2 SYDVKM. The CDR3 loop spans 11 amino acids. This CDR3 is CASAGSYEQYF. In DNA form, the CDR3 reads TGTGCCAGCGCTGGTTCCTACGAGCAGTACTTC.

The chain carries TRBV20-1 and TRBJ1-2; 7 positions match TRBD1. V lost 3 bases and J lost 7; bases outside the gene matches: 5. The CDR3 covers 12 residues. Germline values: CDR1 DFQATT, CDR2 SNEGSKA (reference sequence). The CDR3 bases are TGCAGTGCTAGTGGGACAGCTGGTGGCTACACCTTC. Protein product: CSASGTAGGYTF.

The CDR3 DNA reads as TGTGCCAGCAGCTTATCTAGCGGGCAATCCTACGAGCAGTACTTC. The encoded protein is CASSLSSGQSYEQYF. The chain has TRBV7-3 and TRBJ2-7, with TRBD2 identical over 8 bases. The CDR3 spans 15 residues. The V and J ends lost 2 bases and 1 base, in that order; junction bases with no gene match: 4. Germline CDR1 and CDR2: SGHTA and FQGTGA.

This chain links TRBV28 with TRBJ1-4, with TRBD1 matching 8 bases. J was trimmed by 5 bases and V by 1 base; bases with no gene match: 3. Germline loops: CDR1 MDHEN, CDR2 SYDVKM. The CDR3 has 15 residues. CDR3 amino acids: CASSLFRGRNEKLFF. The DNA for the CDR3 is TGTGCCAGCAGTTTATTCAGGGGGCGGAATGAAAAACTGTTTTTT.

The DNA of the CDR3 is TGTGCCAGCAGCTTTAACAGGGGGCCTAGCACCGGGGAGCTGTTTTTT. Amino acid sequence: CASSFNRGPSTGELFF. The rearrangement links TRBV7-3 to TRBJ2-2, with 9 bases fitting TRBD1. The V gene end was trimmed by 3 bases and the J gene end by 4 bases; junction bases not matched to a gene: 6. CDR3 length: 16 residues. CDR1 and CDR2 from the germline V gene are SGHTA and FQGTGA.

This rearrangement joins TRBV5-4 to TRBJ1-2; no definite D call. The CDR3 is made up of 13 amino acids. Trimming shortened V by 0 bases and J by 12 bases, and 15 bases separated the two germline ends. Germline V gene sequence: CDR1 SGHNT, CDR2 YYREEE (reference sequence). This chain's CDR3 is CASSLVDGPYDTF. The DNA of the CDR3 is TGTGCCAGCAGCTTGGTAGACGGTCCCTATGACACCTTC.

The chain uses TRBV28 and TRBJ2-3; D assignment may be TRBD1 or TRBD2 (5 bases each). CDR3 length: 14 residues. Germline values: CDR1 MDHEN, CDR2 SYDVKM. Trimming took 3 bases from V and 4 from J, leaving 11 bases between them. The CDR3 nucleotides are TGTGCCAGCAGTTTGAGGGGCTGGGCAGATACGCAGTATTTT. Its translation is CASSLRGWADTQYF.

The V and J genes are TRBV5-4 and TRBJ2-6, with 7 positions matching TRBD2. After removal of 1 base from V and 2 bases from J, the junction contained 6 bases not matched to a gene. CDR1 and CDR2 (germline): SGHNT, YYREEE (reference sequence). There are 17 residues in the CDR3. The CDR3 region has the DNA TGTGCCAGCAGCTTGAGGGGCGGGAGTGCTGGGGCCAACGTCCTGACTTTC. This sequence encodes CASSLRGGSAGANVLTF.

This clone was observed once. This chain links TRBV7-6 with TRBJ1-2, with TRBD1 matching 10 bases. This CDR3 is built from 13 residues. Germline CDR1 SGHVS, CDR2 FNYEAQ. The trim removed 5 bases at V and 8 bases at J, leaving 5 bases unmatched. CDR3 nucleotides: TGTGCCAGCAGCCCTGACAGGGGGCAGGGCTACACCTTC. Its protein is CASSPDRGQGYTF.

The gene calls are TRBV7-8 and TRBJ2-5; D is undetermined. The germline gives CDR1 SGHVS, CDR2 FQNEAQ. The CDR3 is 14 residues long. V was clipped by 0 bases and J by 5 bases, with 10 bases between them. The CDR3, as DNA: TGTGCCAGCAGCTTAGCCGAGGCCTCGGAGACCCAGTACTTC. Its translation: CASSLAEASETQYF.

This chain links TRBV29-1 with TRBJ2-7, with a possible D match to TRBD2 (5 bases). V lost 5 bases to trimming and J lost 0 bases, with 8 bases between them. Germline V gene data show CDR1 as SQVTM and CDR2 as ANQGSEA. The CDR3 sequence is 12 residues long. The CDR3 DNA follows: TGCAGCGTTCAAAGCGGCTCCTACGAGCAGTACTTC. Its protein product is CSVQSGSYEQYF.

The rearrangement joins TRBV19 to TRBJ2-2; D may be TRBD2 (6 bases). V was clipped by 1 base and J by 4 bases, with 10 bases between them. The CDR3 is made up of 15 amino acids. CDR1 and CDR2 from the germline V gene are LNHDA and SQIVND (reference sequence). The CDR3 DNA follows: TGTGCCAGTAGTATAGGCCGGCGGGGCACCGGGGAGCTGTTTTTT. It is translated as CASSIGRRGTGELFF.

This chain connects TRBV18 to TRBJ2-7; 7 bases line up with TRBD1. This CDR3 has 14 amino acids. Germline V gene data show CDR1 as KGHSH and CDR2 as LQKENI. J lost 2 bases, V lost 2 bases, and 3 bases had no gene match. DNA of the CDR3: TGTGCCAGCTCACCATATCAGGGGGCCTACGAGCAGTACTTC. Translated: CASSPYQGAYEQYF. Using reference TRBV18 and TRBJ2-7 for the parts outside the CDR3, the full variable domain is NAGVMQNPRHLVRRRGQEARLRCSPMKGHSHVYWYRQLPEEGLKFMVYLQKENIIDESGMPKERFSAEFPKEGPSILRIQQVVRGDSAAYFCASSPYQGAYEQYFGPGTRLTVT.

The chain uses TRBV6-1 and TRBJ1-5; D is unclear. Germline V CDR1 and CDR2: MNHNS, SASEGT. The V end lost 2 bases, the J end lost 5 bases, and 13 bases lay between the germline ends. The CDR3 spans 15 residues. The CDR3 here is CASSERAGSDQPQHF. The CDR3 DNA sequence: TGTGCCAGCAGTGAACGGGCCGGATCTGATCAGCCCCAGCATTTT.

The rearrangement joins TRBV7-6 to TRBJ1-5; no reliable D call. The CDR3 covers 15 residues. Germline CDR1 SGHVS, CDR2 FNYEAQ. Trimming removed 1 base at V and 0 bases at J, with 7 bases between. In DNA form, the CDR3 reads TGTGCCAGCAGCTTAGGAGCAAATAGCAATCAGCCCCAGCATTTT. Translation gives CASSLGANSNQPQHF.

This clone was detected only once. The gene calls are TRBV19 and TRBJ2-5; D may be TRBD1 or TRBD2 (7 bases each). With 6 bases removed from V and 1 base from J, the gap between germline ends came to 24 bases. Germline assignment: CDR1 LNHDA and CDR2 SQIVND (reference sequence). The CDR3 sequence is 18 residues long. The CDR3: CASSPTSAGGGLQETQYF. The DNA for the CDR3 is TGTGCCAGTAGCCCAACCTCCGCAGGGGGGGGCCTCCAAGAGACCCAGTACTTC.

In this sample, this clone turned up a few times. This chain joins TRBV7-2 and TRBJ1-2; weak D call: TRBD1 (5 bases). CDR1 SGHTA and CDR2 FQGNSA come from the germline V gene. This CDR3 contains 15 residues. V was pared by 5 bases and J by 2 bases, with 15 bases between. As DNA, the CDR3 is TGTGCCAGCAGCCCACTCATACGGGACAACTATGGCTACACCTTC. Amino acid sequence: CASSPLIRDNYGYTF.

CDR3 region: CASSQAGGGGELFF. The CDR3, as DNA: TGTGCCAGCAGCCAAGCGGGAGGGGGCGGGGAGCTGTTTTTT. The chain uses TRBV3-1 (or the pseudogene TRBV3-2) and TRBJ2-2; 8 bases line up with TRBD2. After removal of 1 base from V and 7 bases from J, the junction contained 2 bases not matched to a gene. The CDR3 totals 14 residues. Looked up from germline, CDR1 is LGHDT and CDR2 is YNNKEL (reference sequence).

A single count supports this clone. The rearrangement joins TRBV6-1 to TRBJ1-1, with D hard to call. With 0 bases removed from V and 1 base from J, the gap between germline ends came to 9 bases. Looked up from germline, CDR1 is MNHNS and CDR2 is SASEGT. The CDR3 has 15 amino acids. The CDR3 here is CASSEAPGSNTEAFF. The CDR3 bases are TGTGCCAGCAGTGAAGCTCCCGGGTCGAACACTGAAGCTTTCTTT.

The chain uses TRBV9 and TRBJ2-3, with 8 bases aligning to TRBD2. The V gene end was trimmed by 0 bases and the J gene end by 5 bases; junction bases not matched to a gene: 2. CDR1 SGDLS and CDR2 YYNGEE come from the germline V gene. The CDR3 totals 14 residues. The CDR3 loop reads CASSVEGTRDTQYF. Written as DNA, the CDR3 is TGTGCCAGCAGCGTAGAGGGGACTAGAGATACGCAGTATTTT.

V usage is TRBV5-1 and J usage is TRBJ2-3; D is possibly TRBD1 or TRBD2 (5 bases each). The CDR3 totals 15 residues. The V end lost 2 bases, the J end lost 0 bases, and 10 bases lay between the germline ends. Germline V gene lookup returns CDR1 SGHRS and CDR2 YFSETQ. CDR3 DNA sequence: TGCGCCAGCAGCTTAGAGGGACGGAGCACAGATACGCAGTATTTT. This codes for CASSLEGRSTDTQYF.

The chain is built from TRBV28 and TRBJ2-7; no reliable D call. Trimming left V 4 bases short and J 3 bases short, with 10 bases between. Germline-derived CDR1 and CDR2 are MDHEN and SYDVKM. The CDR3 loop spans 13 amino acids. This CDR3 reads CASSSWQDYEQYF. In DNA form, the CDR3 reads TGTGCCAGCAGTTCGTGGCAGGACTACGAGCAGTACTTC.

The chain combines TRBV7-3 with TRBJ1-1, with TRBD1 matching over 7 bases. J gave up 1 base and V 3 bases, and 5 bases lay outside the gene matches. This CDR3 contains 15 residues. Germline assignment: CDR1 SGHTA and CDR2 FQGTGA. The CDR3 here is CASSLSRTGNTEAFF. In DNA form, the CDR3 reads TGTGCCAGCAGCTTGTCACGGACAGGGAACACTGAAGCTTTCTTT.

In its sample, this clone was seen a few times. Other DNA sequences in this specimen translate into the identical CDR3. The chain employs TRBV3-1 (or the pseudogene TRBV3-2) and TRBJ2-1, with D possibly being TRBD1 (6 bases). The CDR3 contains 15 residues. Trimming cost V 0 bases and J 7 bases, with 13 bases left between them. Germline CDR1 is LGHDT and CDR2 is YNNKEL (reference sequence). CDR3 coding DNA: TGTGCCAGCAGCCAAGACAGGAACAGGGTGAATGAGCAGTTCTTC. Translating it yields CASSQDRNRVNEQFF.

The chain combines TRBV19 with TRBJ2-7, with 7 bases lining up with TRBD1. The trim removed 5 bases at V and 3 bases at J, leaving 10 bases unmatched. This CDR3 contains 15 residues. Germline assignment: CDR1 LNHDA and CDR2 SQIVND (reference sequence). The CDR3 nucleotides read TGTGCCAGTAGTTCGGGACAGAACCACAACTACGAGCAGTACTTC. Residues: CASSSGQNHNYEQYF. Together with reference TRBV19 and TRBJ2-7, the CDR3 gives the full variable domain: DGGITQSPKYLFRKEGQNVTLSCEQNLNHDAMYWYRQDPGQGLRLIYYSQIVNDFQKGDIAEGYSVSREKKESFPLTVTSAQKNPTAFYLCASSSGQNHNYEQYFGPGTRLTVT.